The entry below gives a single T cell receptor (beta chain) sequence along with its context. Its antigen is as yet unknown. The data derive from a study of cytomegalovirus exposure and HLA in healthy donors. This PCR relied on a set of 60 Vbeta primers and 13 Jbeta primers. Sequenced by immunoSEQ multiplex PCR; TCRdb stores in-frame clones only, minus some. The sample holds under 70,000 clones, about two thirds seen once. Regarding the study as a whole: In most subjects, TCR beta sequences reportedly gave accurate predictions of HLA-A and HLA-B alleles. What was likely a sequencing artifact was a cluster of highly shared sequence variants. It was reported that the classifier diagnosed cytomegalovirus status with high specificity and sensitivity in both the original and validation cohorts.

The trim removed 1 base at V and 10 bases at J, leaving 10 bases unmatched. Germline values: CDR1 SGHVS, CDR2 FNYEAQ. This CDR3 region has 16 residues. This sequence originates from a woman aged 30 to 39 in good health and CMV-seronegative. The sequencing input was PBMCs. V is TRBV7-6 and J is TRBJ1-6, with 7 bases lining up with TRBD1. The DNA for the CDR3 is TGTGCCAGCAGCTTAGGAGTTTCGGGGACAGCATCACCCCTCCACTTT. It translates to CASSLGVSGTASPLHF.